This TCR beta chain derives from a study of T-cell reconstitution after alpha-beta-depleted transplantation in children. Germline CDR1 reads MNHEY; CDR2 reads SVGAGI. The CDR3 is 15 residues long. Trimming cost V 0 bases and J 5 bases; bases outside gene matches: 5. Preparation of the TCRbeta library used unique molecular identifiers. TCRdb reanalysed the PCR reads using MiXCR and keeps one entry per CDR3 protein. The profile shows approximately 640,000 distinct CDR3 sequences, about 15% of them singletons. This TCR was recovered from a human donor who donated a stem cell graft to a child with acute myeloid leukemia. The material sequenced was PBMCs from the stem cell graft donor, taken from the stem cell graft. The chain employs TRBV6-5 and TRBJ1-1, with TRBD1 identical over 8 bases. CDR3 DNA: TGTGCCAGCAGTTACTCTAACAGGGGGGGGACTGAAGCTTTCTTT. This gives the protein CASSYSNRGGTEAFF.